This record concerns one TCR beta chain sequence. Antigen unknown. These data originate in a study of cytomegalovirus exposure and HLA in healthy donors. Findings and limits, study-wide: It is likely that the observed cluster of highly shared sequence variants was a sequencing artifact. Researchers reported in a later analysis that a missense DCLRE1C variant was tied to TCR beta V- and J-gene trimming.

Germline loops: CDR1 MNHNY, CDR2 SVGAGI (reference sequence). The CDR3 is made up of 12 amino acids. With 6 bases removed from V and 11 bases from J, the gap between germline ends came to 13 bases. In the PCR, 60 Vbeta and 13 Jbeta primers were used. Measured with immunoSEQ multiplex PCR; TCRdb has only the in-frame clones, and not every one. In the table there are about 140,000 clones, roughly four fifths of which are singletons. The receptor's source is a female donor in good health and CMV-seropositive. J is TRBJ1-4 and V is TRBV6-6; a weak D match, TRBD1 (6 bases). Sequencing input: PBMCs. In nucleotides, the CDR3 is TGTGCCAGCAGAGATACAGGGTCCAAACTGTTTTTT. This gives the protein CASRDTGSKLFF.